The clone carrying this T cell receptor beta chain was observed a handful of times. The antigen remains undetermined. The sample belongs to a study of blood T cells in healthy people across ages. Study at large: Capture by template switching was about one barcoded beta molecule per two T cells. Study conclusions and caveats: It was the long-lived donors that had more naive CD4+ cells and higher diversity than aged donors.

The CDR3 length is 14 residues. Germline V gene sequence: CDR1 SNHLY, CDR2 FYNNEI. Unmatched junction bases numbered 4, after V lost 8 bases and J lost 3 bases. A J-beta primer mix and a sample-barcoded 5' primer were used in a second PCR of roughly 6 to 11 cycles. A template-switch adaptor containing 12 random nucleotides labeled each cDNA molecule. Using its own MiXCR run on the 5' RACE reads, TCRdb lists one record per CDR3 protein. The sample records 850,000 or so distinct CDR3 sequences, 25% to 30% being singletons. Sequencing was done on a sample of blood. The sequence derives from an elderly woman in good health. The chain joins TRBV2 to TRBJ2-1, with 10 bases matching TRBD1. The CDR3 is CASGGTGDYNEQFF. DNA of the CDR3: TGTGCCAGCGGTGGGACAGGGGACTACAATGAGCAGTTCTTC. Based on the CDR3 plus reference TRBV2 and TRBJ2-1, the full variable domain is EPEVTQTPSHQVTQMGQEVILRCVPISNHLYFYWYRQILGQKVEFLVSFYNNEISEKSEIFDDQFSVERPDGSNFTLKIRSTKLEDSAMYFCASGGTGDYNEQFFGPGTRLTVL.